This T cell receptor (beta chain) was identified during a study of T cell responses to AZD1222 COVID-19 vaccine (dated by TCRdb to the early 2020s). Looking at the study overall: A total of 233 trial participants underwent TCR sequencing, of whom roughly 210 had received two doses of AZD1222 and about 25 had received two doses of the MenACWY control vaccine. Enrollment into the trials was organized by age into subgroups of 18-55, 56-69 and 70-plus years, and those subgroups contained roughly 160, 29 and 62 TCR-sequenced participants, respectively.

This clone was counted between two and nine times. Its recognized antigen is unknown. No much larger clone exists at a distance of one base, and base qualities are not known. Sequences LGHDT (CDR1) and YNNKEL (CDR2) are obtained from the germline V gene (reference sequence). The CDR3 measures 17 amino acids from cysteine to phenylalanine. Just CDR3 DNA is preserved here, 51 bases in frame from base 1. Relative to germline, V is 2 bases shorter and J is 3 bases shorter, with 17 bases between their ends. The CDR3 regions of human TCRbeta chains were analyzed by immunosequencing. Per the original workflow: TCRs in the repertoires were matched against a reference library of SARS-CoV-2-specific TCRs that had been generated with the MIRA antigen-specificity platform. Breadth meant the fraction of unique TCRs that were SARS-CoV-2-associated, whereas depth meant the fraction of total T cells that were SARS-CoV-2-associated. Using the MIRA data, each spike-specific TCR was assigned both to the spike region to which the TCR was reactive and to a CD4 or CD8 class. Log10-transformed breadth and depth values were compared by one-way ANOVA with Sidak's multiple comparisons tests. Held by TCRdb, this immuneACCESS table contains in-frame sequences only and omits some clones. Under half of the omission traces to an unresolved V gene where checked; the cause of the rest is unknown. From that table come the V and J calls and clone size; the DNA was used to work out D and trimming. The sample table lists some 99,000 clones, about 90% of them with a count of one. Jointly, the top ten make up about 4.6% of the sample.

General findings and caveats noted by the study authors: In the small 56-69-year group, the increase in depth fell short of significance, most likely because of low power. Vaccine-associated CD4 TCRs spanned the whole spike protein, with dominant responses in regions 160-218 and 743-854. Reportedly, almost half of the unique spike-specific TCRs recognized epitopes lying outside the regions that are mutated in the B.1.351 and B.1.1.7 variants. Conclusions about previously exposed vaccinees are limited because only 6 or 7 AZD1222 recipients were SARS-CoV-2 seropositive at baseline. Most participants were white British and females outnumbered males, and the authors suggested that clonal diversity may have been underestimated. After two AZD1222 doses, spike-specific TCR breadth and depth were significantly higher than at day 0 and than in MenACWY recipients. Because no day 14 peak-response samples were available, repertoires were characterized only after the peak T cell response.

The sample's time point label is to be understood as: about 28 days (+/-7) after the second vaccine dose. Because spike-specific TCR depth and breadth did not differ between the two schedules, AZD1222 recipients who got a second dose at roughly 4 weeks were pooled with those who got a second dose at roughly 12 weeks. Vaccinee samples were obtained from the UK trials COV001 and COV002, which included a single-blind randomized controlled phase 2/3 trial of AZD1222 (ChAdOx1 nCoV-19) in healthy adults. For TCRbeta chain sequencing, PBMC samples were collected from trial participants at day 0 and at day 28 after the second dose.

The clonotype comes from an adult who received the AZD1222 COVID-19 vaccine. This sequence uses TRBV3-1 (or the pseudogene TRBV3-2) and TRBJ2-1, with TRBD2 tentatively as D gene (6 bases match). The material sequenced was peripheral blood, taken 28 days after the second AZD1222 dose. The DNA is TGTGCCAGCAGCCAACTGCGGACTAACTCCCTCTACAATGAGCAGTTCTTC. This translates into CASSQLRTNSLYNEQFF.